The sequence of this T cell receptor beta chain was determined in a study of brain T cells in children with intractable seizures. Germline assignment: CDR1 LGHNT and CDR2 FRNRAP. J gave up 9 bases and V 5 bases, and 10 bases lay outside the gene matches. The CDR3 contains 13 residues. Comment on this clone: Its cognate antigen is unknown.

Surgery cases with the highest brain T cell transcript signatures were chosen for sequencing. Pre-surgery treatment included at least one anti-epileptic drug. TCRdb keeps only in-frame clones here, not all; method: immunoSEQ multiplex PCR. The sample records tens of thousands of clones, 90% being singletons. Notes on the study in general: Pre-surgery blood may have been undersampled, hiding some clones. Only CDR3 sequence similarity suggested viral specificity, without known HCMV serostatus.

The V call is TRBV12-5, the J call TRBJ2-7, with 7 bases that match TRBD1. The source of this sequence is a girl under 10 years old with tuberous sclerosis and intractable seizures. Sequencing was performed on peripheral blood, taken at surgery. This CDR3 is CASGPYRGSAQYF. CDR3 DNA sequence: TGTGCTAGTGGTCCCTACAGGGGAAGCGCGCAGTACTTC.